This TCR beta chain was documented in a study of T cell responses to AZD1222 COVID-19 vaccine. Study conclusions and caveats: In a largely white British group with more females than males, clonal diversity was possibly underestimated.

Unmatched junction bases numbered 9, after V lost 3 bases and J lost 15 bases. This CDR3 has 13 residues. This clone was picked up one time. The antigen remains undetermined. Method: immunoSEQ multiplex PCR; TCRdb's copy keeps in-frame clones and lacks some. Of roughly 130,000 clones listed, approximately 94% are singletons. The rearrangement links TRBV12-3 or TRBV12-4 to TRBJ2-1; 9 bases align to TRBD2. The clonotype comes from an adult in good health. Material: peripheral blood, obtained on day 0 of AZD1222 vaccination. CDR3 amino acids: CASSLGLAGIPFF. The CDR3 DNA reads as TGTGCCAGCAGTTTGGGGCTAGCGGGAATACCGTTCTTC.